The 20 T cell receptor beta chains listed next were all sequenced from one sample in a study of regulatory T cells in long-lasting Graves disease (dated by TCRdb to about 2021). The label giving this sample's time point can be read as: newly diagnosed GD, antithyroid drugs for less than 3 months. For both TCR sequencing and RNA sequencing, RNA was extracted from PBMCs in TRIzol. The library was produced with multiplex PCR. Reads for this sample came from an Illumina HiSeq 4000. To build TCR beta libraries, CDR3 regions were amplified by Arm-PCR using iRepertoire HTBI primers. TCRdb reprocessed the public reads (quality trimming at Q25 with fastp, clone calling with MiXCR) and kept in-frame beta chains. A single entry per CDR3 protein holds the most common genes and DNA from its merged rows. Counted in this sample were about 620,000 distinct CDR3 sequences; roughly 15% of them appeared once. The biggest ten clones account for 18% of the sample.

The same sample was also studied in work on T cells in Graves' hyperthyroidism and ophthalmopathy.

Specimen: peripheral blood mononuclear cells (PBMCs), collected at new diagnosis, from a patient treated with antithyroid drugs. Every receptor here comes from a woman between 25 and 40 years old with Graves disease. Donor details come from another sample of the same person, matched by shared clones.

In its sample, this clonotype was seen many times. The CDR3: CASRGQSRMNTEAFF. CDR3 DNA: TGTGCCAGCAGGGGACAATCGCGTATGAACACTGAAGCTTTCTTT. This rearrangement joins TRBV27 to TRBJ1-1; D is perhaps TRBD1 (6 bases). CDR1 and CDR2 (germline): MNHEY, SMNVEV (reference sequence). Trimming cost V 6 bases and J 0 bases, with 14 bases left between them. The CDR3 runs to 15 residues.

This clonotype was found many times. The chain links TRBV20-1 to TRBJ2-5; 8 bases line up with TRBD2. CDR3 size: 13 residues. Trimming took 5 bases from V and 10 from J; bases not matched to a gene: 12. CDR1 is DFQATT and CDR2 is SNEGSKA in the germline V gene (reference sequence). CDR3 amino acids: CSAWPGLGSDQYF. The CDR3 DNA reads as TGCAGTGCTTGGCCGGGACTAGGATCCGACCAGTACTTC.

With respect to this clonotype: Sequence at one end of the junction differs from germline and may be a read error. The chain joins TRBV2 to TRBJ2-7; 11 bases agree with TRBD2. The length of the CDR3 is 18 residues. Germline V gene sequence: CDR1 SNHLY, CDR2 FYNNEI. The CDR3 here is CASSRSGLAAISSHEQYF. CDR3 in DNA: TGTGCCAGCAGCCGCTCGGGACTAGCGGCCATCAGCTCCCACGAGCAGTACTTC.

This clonotype was counted ten times or more. CDR3 sequence (DNA): TGTGCCAGCCAAACAGGGGGCGCAGCTGAAGCTTTCTTT. It codes for CASQTGGAAEAFF. V usage is TRBV25-1 and J usage is TRBJ1-1, with TRBD1 identical over 9 bases. The V gene end was trimmed by 8 bases and the J gene end by 6 bases; junction bases not matched to a gene: 7. Looked up from germline, CDR1 is MGHDK and CDR2 is SYGVNS. This CDR3 has 13 residues. The full variable domain, rest sourced from reference TRBV25-1 and TRBJ1-1, is EADIYQTPRYLVIGTGKKITLECSQTMGHDKMYWYQQDPGMELHLIHYSYGVNSTEKGDLSSESTVSRIRTEHFPLTLESARPSHTSQYLCASQTGGAAEAFFGQGTRLTVV.

This clonotype was seen a handful of times. V usage is TRBV7-8 and J usage is TRBJ2-2, with D possibly called TRBD1 or TRBD2 (5 bases each). Germline V gene lookup returns CDR1 SGHVS and CDR2 FQNEAQ. V was trimmed by 7 bases and J by 5 bases, leaving 14 bases between them. The CDR3 sequence is 14 residues long. DNA for the CDR3: TGTGCCAGCACCTGGTCAGGGAGTACCGGGGAGCTGTTTTTT. Its protein product is CASTWSGSTGELFF.

Notes on this clonotype: A read error may explain this, as a much larger clone is one base away. V is TRBV30 and J is TRBJ2-4, with TRBD2 identical over 10 bases. V trimming: 0 bases; J trimming: 13 bases; junction bases outside the gene matches: 6. The CDR3 loop spans 13 amino acids. Germline lookup yields CDR1 GTSNPN and CDR2 SVGIG (reference sequence). CDR3 bases: TGTGCCTGGAGTGTACTAGCGGGAACTGAGCAGTACTTC. This sequence encodes CAWSVLAGTEQYF.

The chain has TRBV20-1 and TRBJ2-5; a weak D match, TRBD1 (5 bases). CDR3 length: 14 amino acids. Germline V CDR1 and CDR2: DFQATT, SNEGSKA (reference sequence). V gave up 1 base and J gave up 1 base, with 10 bases separating them. The CDR3 loop reads CSARGGGLQETQYF. Here the CDR3 DNA reads TGCAGTGCTAGAGGGGGCGGCCTCCAAGAGACCCAGTACTTC.

The table lists this clonotype with a few counts. The chain links TRBV12-3 or TRBV12-4 to TRBJ2-3, with 7 bases aligning to TRBD1. With 6 bases clipped from V and 1 base from J, the junction kept 7 bases outside the gene matches. This CDR3 region has 15 residues. CDR3 residues: CASSPNRGGTDTQYF. The CDR3 region has the DNA TGTGCCAGCAGCCCAAACAGGGGAGGCACAGATACGCAGTATTTT.

This clonotype occurred a few times. The CDR3 loop is CASSLFQTGSSPLHF. The CDR3 bases are TGTGCCAGCAGTTTATTCCAAACAGGGAGTTCACCCCTCCACTTT. The gene calls are TRBV27 and TRBJ1-6, with D possibly matching TRBD1 (6 bases). Trimming removed 1 base from V and 9 bases from J, with 13 bases in between. CDR1 MNHEY and CDR2 SMNVEV come from the germline V gene (reference sequence). The CDR3 has 15 residues.

The rearrangement joins TRBV15 to TRBJ2-7; no clear D. Trimming removed 3 bases at V and 4 bases at J, with 16 bases between. CDR1 LNHNV and CDR2 YYDKDF come from the germline V gene (reference sequence). This CDR3 comprises 15 residues. For the CDR3, the DNA is TGTGCCACCAGCAGGGACCTGACCCTAGTATACGAGCAGTACTTC. Translating gives CATSRDLTLVYEQYF.

In its sample, this clonotype was seen many times. The chain carries TRBV6-1 and TRBJ2-3, with D possibly being TRBD2 (6 bases). V was pared by 7 bases and J by 0 bases, with 14 bases between. This CDR3 has 15 residues. The germline gives CDR1 MNHNS, CDR2 SASEGT. The CDR3 DNA sequence: TGTGCCAGCAAAGATAGCGGACTGAGCACAGATACGCAGTATTTT. Encoded protein: CASKDSGLSTDTQYF.

In its sample, this clonotype was seen many times. The chain combines TRBV7-8 with TRBJ2-5, with D perhaps matching TRBD1 (5 bases). Germline lookup yields CDR1 SGHVS and CDR2 FQNEAQ. CDR3 length: 14 residues. Trimming took off 7 bases at V and 0 bases at J, with 12 bases between the two ends. The CDR3 DNA reads TGTGCCAGCATTCGTGACAGATACCAAGAGACCCAGTACTTC. Its protein is CASIRDRYQETQYF.

Only one count was recorded for this clonotype. The chain couples TRBV5-4 to TRBJ2-5; D may be TRBD2 (5 bases). Germline values: CDR1 SGHNT, CDR2 YYREEE (reference sequence). The CDR3 covers 18 residues. With 4 bases removed from V and 2 bases from J, the gap between germline ends came to 24 bases. The CDR3 nucleotides are TGTGCCAGCAGCGGTAGTGCTTTGGGAGCGGCTCTGCAAGAGACCCAGTACTTC. This gives the protein CASSGSALGAALQETQYF.

This clonotype was detected ten times or more. V gene TRBV13 combines with J gene TRBJ2-7; no clear D. The CDR3 covers 12 residues. Germline V gene data show CDR1 as PRHDT and CDR2 as FYEKMQ (reference sequence). Deletions cut 4 bases from V and 4 bases from J, with 8 bases between. The CDR3 here is CASSSVPYEQYF. The CDR3 bases are TGTGCCAGCAGCTCCGTTCCGTACGAGCAGTACTTC.

This clonotype has a count of ten or more. The chain joins TRBV20-1 to TRBJ1-1, with 12 positions matching TRBD1. The germline V gene encodes CDR1 DFQATT and CDR2 SNEGSKA (reference sequence). Unmatched junction bases numbered 7, after V lost 5 bases and J lost 3 bases. There are 15 residues in the CDR3. This CDR3 reads CSAVGTGGADTEAFF. The CDR3 DNA reads TGCAGTGCTGTAGGGACAGGGGGCGCAGACACTGAAGCTTTCTTT.

V is TRBV7-3 and J is TRBJ2-1; 8 bases are a match to TRBD2. This CDR3 has 17 amino acids. The V gene end was trimmed by 5 bases and the J gene end by 3 bases; junction bases not matched to a gene: 12. The germline CDR1 and CDR2 sequences are SGHTA and FQGTGA. The CDR3 spells CASSPWGSGVNYNEQFF. CDR3 DNA sequence: TGTGCCAGCAGCCCGTGGGGTAGCGGGGTTAACTACAATGAGCAGTTCTTC.

This clonotype was picked up a small number of times. The chain couples TRBV2 to TRBJ2-1, with TRBD1 as a possible D gene (6 bases). The CDR3 is 11 amino acids. CDR1 SNHLY and CDR2 FYNNEI come from the germline V gene. V dropped 6 bases and J dropped 8 bases, with 8 bases sitting between them. CDR3 nucleotides: TGTGCCAGCAGCCACAGGGATGAGCAGTTCTTC. It encodes CASSHRDEQFF.

This clonotype appeared a few times. CDR3 in DNA: TGTGCCAGCAGCCGCTTTGGGAGCTCGAAAGAGCAGTACTTC. This encodes CASSRFGSSKEQYF. This chain uses TRBV12-3 or TRBV12-4 with TRBJ2-7; a weak D match, TRBD2 (5 bases). This CDR3 region has 14 residues. Trimming cost V 6 bases and J 7 bases, with 19 bases left between them.

J is TRBJ2-1 and V is TRBV6-1; either TRBD1 or TRBD2 may supply D (5 bases each). CDR1 MNHNS and CDR2 SASEGT come from the germline V gene. V was clipped by 5 bases and J by 0 bases, with 20 bases between them. CDR3 length equals 18 residues. The CDR3 loop is CASSHSGGPVSSYNEQFF. CDR3 nucleotides: TGTGCCAGCAGTCACTCTGGGGGACCGGTTAGCTCCTACAATGAGCAGTTCTTC.

In regard to this clonotype: This clone may be a read error of a much larger clone one base away. The chain carries TRBV6-2 or TRBV6-3 and TRBJ2-7; TRBD1 aligns across 8 bases. The CDR3 has 14 residues. Germline assignment: CDR1 MNHEY and CDR2 SVGEGT. CDR3 in DNA: TGTGCCAGCAGTCCACGGACAGGGTTCTACGAGCGGTACTTC. It yields the protein CASSPRTGFYERYF.